What follows are 22 T cell receptor beta chains derived from one specimen sequenced in a study of T cell repertoires in cytomegalovirus infection. TCRdb re-analysed the reads in MiXCR, keeping a single row per CDR3 protein. The table shows about 700,000 distinct CDR3 sequences, with about 33% occurring only once. The antigens for these receptors are not known. Sequencing was performed on cultured PBMCs, taken from culture after CMV antigen stimulation. These receptors came from a human donor in good health (CMV status not recorded). Some clones in this sample may be carry-over from other donors' samples.

This chain connects TRBV19 to TRBJ2-1, with TRBD2 matching 15 bases. This CDR3 region has 18 residues. CDR1 and CDR2 (germline): LNHDA, SQIVND (reference sequence). The J segment lost 6 bases and the V segment lost 0 bases, leaving 6 bases of the junction unmatched. CDR3 sequence: CASSIDPGLAGGRNEQFF. The CDR3 DNA is TGTGCCAGTAGTATAGACCCTGGACTAGCGGGGGGGCGCAATGAGCAGTTCTTC.

Many counts were recorded for this clonotype. The V gene is TRBV7-2, the J gene TRBJ1-1; TRBD1 aligns across 7 bases. Germline V gene lookup returns CDR1 SGHTA and CDR2 FQGNSA. After removal of 6 bases from V and 4 bases from J, the junction contained 5 bases not matched to a gene. The CDR3 has 13 residues. As DNA, the CDR3 is TGTGCCAGCAGTCCAGGGGGAACCACTGAAGCTTTCTTT. It codes for CASSPGGTTEAFF.

This clonotype was observed a handful of times. V is TRBV20-1 and J is TRBJ2-7, with D perhaps given as TRBD1 or TRBD2 (5 bases each). V gave up 3 bases and J gave up 0 bases, with 9 bases separating them. The V gene's germline CDR1 is DFQATT and CDR2 SNEGSKA (reference sequence). This CDR3 has 13 amino acids. The CDR3 sequence: CSASRGASYEQYF. The CDR3 nucleotides read TGCAGTGCTAGTCGGGGCGCCTCCTACGAGCAGTACTTC.

The chain uses TRBV20-1 and TRBJ2-2; D not certain. The CDR3 loop spans 13 amino acids. From germline, CDR1 is DFQATT and CDR2 SNEGSKA (reference sequence). Trimming pared 3 bases from V and 6 bases from J, leaving 11 bases between. CDR3 sequence (DNA): TGCAGTGCTAGTGTGGCTTCGGCCGGGGAGCTGTTTTTT. As protein: CSASVASAGELFF.

The CDR3 is CASSLDRGLVNEQFF. CDR3 coding DNA: TGTGCCAGCAGCTTGGACAGGGGGTTGGTTAATGAGCAGTTCTTC. The J gene is TRBJ2-1, the V gene TRBV7-2, with 10 bases fitting TRBD1. This CDR3 is 15 amino acids long. With 3 bases clipped from V and 7 bases from J, the junction kept 6 bases outside the gene matches. The germline gives CDR1 SGHTA, CDR2 FQGNSA.

The rearrangement links TRBV7-4 to TRBJ1-1; D is ambiguous. The CDR3 extends over 15 amino acids. V lost 2 bases, J lost 0 bases, and 10 bases lay in between. Germline V gene lookup returns CDR1 SGHVT and CDR2 SQSDAQ. This CDR3 is CASSLWERLNTEAFF. CDR3 coding DNA: TGTGCCAGCAGCTTATGGGAACGGTTGAACACTGAAGCTTTCTTT.

The chain uses TRBV12-3 or TRBV12-4 and TRBJ2-1; D may be TRBD1 or TRBD2 (5 bases each). The ends were cut back, 7 bases at V and 8 bases at J, with 24 bases in the middle. The CDR3 length is 16 residues. The CDR3 DNA follows: TGTGCCAGCATCCACACCCTTGGGGGATTTACTGATGAGCAGTTCTTC. Translated, it gives CASIHTLGGFTDEQFF.

The chain recombines TRBV7-8 with TRBJ2-7; no clear D. CDR1 is SGHVS, CDR2 FQNEAQ, per germline. The length of the CDR3 is 13 residues. Trimming shortened V by 2 bases and J by 6 bases, and 11 bases separated the two germline ends. The CDR3 DNA follows: TGTGCCAGCAGCTTATACGGAATGGCCGAGCAGTACTTC. Protein: CASSLYGMAEQYF.

This clonotype was picked up a small number of times. The chain couples TRBV7-9 to TRBJ1-2; TRBD1 agrees at 10 bases. Germline V gene data show CDR1 as SEHNR and CDR2 as FQNEAQ (reference sequence). With V trimmed by 2 bases and J by 7 bases, 4 bases remained unmatched. This CDR3 is 14 amino acids long. This CDR3 reads CASSLLGTGAGYTF. CDR3 sequence (DNA): TGTGCCAGCAGCTTACTAGGGACAGGGGCTGGCTACACCTTC.

The table lists this clonotype with a few counts. The rearrangement uses TRBV19 and TRBJ2-7; weak D call: TRBD1 (5 bases). The CDR3 has 14 amino acids. Per germline, CDR1 LNHDA and CDR2 SQIVND (reference sequence). Trimming cost V 8 bases and J 0 bases, with 14 bases left between them. CDR3 in DNA: TGTGCCAGTCGAGCAAGACAGAGCTCCTACGAGCAGTACTTC. It specifies CASRARQSSYEQYF. The full variable domain, with the rest looked up from reference TRBV19 and TRBJ2-7, is DGGITQSPKYLFRKEGQNVTLSCEQNLNHDAMYWYRQDPGQGLRLIYYSQIVNDFQKGDIAEGYSVSREKKESFPLTVTSAQKNPTAFYLCASRARQSSYEQYFGPGTRLTVT.

This clonotype was seen many times. This CDR3 reads CASSSPWRGLRNTDTQYF. The CDR3 nucleotides are TGTGCCAGCAGCTCCCCTTGGAGGGGACTAAGAAACACAGATACGCAGTATTTT. J is TRBJ2-3 and V is TRBV7-2, with 7 nucleotides matching TRBD2. After removal of 4 bases from V and 2 bases from J, the junction contained 15 bases not matched to a gene. This CDR3 spans 18 amino acids. In germline, CDR1 is SGHTA, CDR2 FQGNSA.

In its sample, this clonotype was seen many times. This sequence joins TRBV7-9 and TRBJ2-7, with no clear D. Trimming pared 4 bases from V and 3 bases from J, leaving 10 bases between. The CDR3 is 13 residues long. Germline lookup yields CDR1 SEHNR and CDR2 FQNEAQ (reference sequence). CDR3 sequence reads: CASSSGQSYEQYF. The CDR3 nucleotides read TGTGCCAGCAGCTCCGGGCAGAGCTACGAGCAGTACTTC.

This clonotype showed up many times. The chain carries TRBV7-2 and TRBJ2-7; the D gene is possibly TRBD1 (6 bases). The CDR3 is 16 amino acids. V was clipped by 5 bases and J by 2 bases, with 19 bases between them. The germline CDR1 and CDR2 sequences are SGHTA and FQGNSA. The CDR3 region has the DNA TGTGCCAGCAGCCTAGACGTACTGGGGGCGGCCTACGAGCAGTACTTC. Residues: CASSLDVLGAAYEQYF.

This clonotype was recorded a few times. The chain employs TRBV7-2 and TRBJ2-6; D remains ambiguous. From germline, CDR1 is SGHTA and CDR2 FQGNSA. The CDR3 contains 18 residues. The V end lost 1 base, the J end lost 1 base, and 14 bases lay between the germline ends. CDR3 in DNA: TGTGCCAGCAGCTTAGGGTATGGGTACATGTCTGGGGCCAACGTCCTGACTTTC. It encodes CASSLGYGYMSGANVLTF.

CDR3 in amino acids: CASTLGHGRPNTGELFF. CDR3 coding DNA: TGCGCCAGCACCCTGGGCCACGGGCGACCGAACACCGGGGAGCTGTTTTTT. The V and J genes are TRBV23-1 and TRBJ2-2; no reliable D call. TRBV23-1 is an open reading frame, and its role is uncertain. V was trimmed by 7 bases and J by 0 bases, leaving 18 bases between them. This CDR3 has 17 residues.

V usage is TRBV20-1 and J usage is TRBJ2-3; tentative D call: TRBD1 (8 bases). The germline V gene encodes CDR1 DFQATT and CDR2 SNEGSKA (reference sequence). CDR3 length: 15 residues. Trimming cost V 5 bases and J 2 bases, with 17 bases left between them. CDR3 nucleotides: TGCAGTGCTCACAGGGGGGGGGGCAACACAGATACGCAGTATTTT. Residues: CSAHRGGGNTDTQYF.

This clonotype was counted many times. This sequence joins TRBV7-2 and TRBJ2-2, with 7 bases that match TRBD2. This CDR3 has 16 residues. Germline assignment: CDR1 SGHTA and CDR2 FQGNSA. The J segment lost 6 bases and the V segment lost 7 bases, leaving 14 bases of the junction unmatched. The CDR3 DNA follows: TGTGCCAGCACTAACGACCGACTAGCAGTATCCGGGGAGCTGTTTTTT. Residues: CASTNDRLAVSGELFF.

Remarks on this clonotype: The CDR3 ends on some other residue instead of the conserved phenylalanine or tryptophan, so this is likely a read error. V usage is TRBV28 and J usage is TRBJ2-5, with a weak D call TRBD1 (6 bases). The germline V gene encodes CDR1 MDHEN and CDR2 SYDVKM. Trimming took 6 bases from V and 2 from J, leaving 10 bases between them. This CDR3 is built from 13 residues. This CDR3 is CASRMTGQETQYL. The CDR3 region has the DNA TGTGCCAGCAGAATGACAGGTCAAGAGACCCAGTACCTC.

The V call is TRBV7-2, the J call TRBJ2-7; D is unresolved. Germline CDR1 and CDR2: SGHTA and FQGNSA. V lost 3 bases and J 0 bases, leaving 9 bases between the germline ends. This CDR3 has 14 amino acids. The CDR3 DNA sequence: TGTGCCAGCAGCTTCAGGTACACCTCCTACGAGCAGTACTTC. It is translated as CASSFRYTSYEQYF.

The chain employs TRBV7-7 and TRBJ2-1; 11 bases line up with TRBD2. The ends lost 3 bases at V and 9 bases at J; junction bases unmatched: 10. The CDR3 is 16 amino acids. The germline V gene encodes CDR1 SSHAT and CDR2 FNYEAQ (reference sequence). The CDR3 region is CASSLGLAGGSAEQFF. Written as DNA, the CDR3 is TGTGCCAGCAGCTTGGGGCTAGCGGGAGGCAGCGCTGAGCAGTTCTTC.

The chain uses TRBV2 and TRBJ1-2, with 7 bases matching TRBD1. The germline V gene encodes CDR1 SNHLY and CDR2 FYNNEI. The CDR3 spans 11 residues. V was pared by 8 bases and J by 4 bases, with 1 base of the junction left unmatched. CDR3 amino acids: CASGTAYGYTF. CDR3 sequence (DNA): TGTGCCAGCGGGACAGCCTATGGCTACACCTTC. The whole variable domain, remainder taken from reference TRBV2 and TRBJ1-2, is EPEVTQTPSHQVTQMGQEVILRCVPISNHLYFYWYRQILGQKVEFLVSFYNNEISEKSEIFDDQFSVERPDGSNFTLKIRSTKLEDSAMYFCASGTAYGYTFGSGTRLTVV.

J is TRBJ2-3 and V is TRBV20-1; D uncertain. The V gene lost 5 bases and the J gene lost 5 bases, with 20 bases spanning the gap. There are 15 residues in the CDR3. Germline CDR1 reads DFQATT; CDR2 reads SNEGSKA (reference sequence). CDR3 protein: CSASRAQRLRDTQYF. DNA for the CDR3: TGCAGTGCTTCCCGGGCCCAGAGGCTTAGAGATACGCAGTATTTT.